What follows are 21 T cell receptor beta chains derived from one specimen sequenced in a study of identical twins. TCRdb redid the calling of the 5' RACE reads with MiXCR, one entry per CDR3 protein. The repertoire includes approximately 890,000 distinct CDR3 sequences, about 12% of them detected once, and 1.5% to 2% sits in the top ten. Another study also made use of these data, one on yellow fever vaccine responses in identical twins.

Sequencing was performed on PBMCs. These TCRs come from a young woman in good health.

The chain combines TRBV27 with TRBJ2-5; TRBD1 is a possible D gene (6 bases). Germline CDR1 is MNHEY and CDR2 is SMNVEV (reference sequence). The CDR3 consists of 15 residues. The ends were cut back, 6 bases at V and 0 bases at J, with 14 bases in the middle. CDR3 region: CASRTHRDNQETQYF. DNA of the CDR3: TGTGCCAGCAGAACACACCGGGACAACCAAGAGACCCAGTACTTC.

The chain couples TRBV20-1 to TRBJ2-7; TRBD2 matches 11 bases. Germline loops: CDR1 DFQATT, CDR2 SNEGSKA (reference sequence). This CDR3 is built from 14 residues. Trimming removed 3 bases from V and 4 bases from J; junction bases left unmatched: 5. DNA for the CDR3: TGCAGTGCTAGGACTAGCGGGATGAAGTACGAGCAGTACTTC. It yields the protein CSARTSGMKYEQYF.

The chain combines TRBV12-5 with TRBJ2-1; 9 bases map to TRBD1. The CDR3 extends over 16 amino acids. V was clipped by 5 bases and J by 4 bases; unmatched bases: 9. The germline V gene encodes CDR1 LGHNT and CDR2 FRNRAP. CDR3: CASGAGWGQGYNEQFF. CDR3 coding DNA: TGTGCTAGTGGTGCCGGATGGGGACAGGGTTACAATGAGCAGTTCTTC.

The J gene is TRBJ2-2, the V gene TRBV7-8; tentative D call: TRBD2 (5 bases). CDR1 is SGHVS and CDR2 is FQNEAQ in the germline V gene. The CDR3 sequence is 16 residues long. Trimming shortened V by 3 bases and J by 5 bases, and 16 bases separated the two germline ends. The CDR3 DNA is TGTGCCAGCAGCTTTAATCGAGGTCCGGGGACCGGGGAGCTGTTTTTT. This encodes CASSFNRGPGTGELFF. Full variable domain (missing parts from reference TRBV7-8 and TRBJ2-2): GAGVSQSPRYKVAKRGQDVALRCDPISGHVSLFWYQQALGQGPEFLTYFQNEAQLDKSGLPSDRFFAERPEGSVSTLKIQRTQQEDSAVYLCASSFNRGPGTGELFFGEGSRLTVL.

The V and J genes are TRBV27 and TRBJ1-1; no reliable D call. CDR1 is MNHEY, CDR2 SMNVEV, per germline (reference sequence). The V end lost 1 base, the J end lost 3 bases, and 12 bases lay between the germline ends. CDR3 length: 15 residues. The CDR3 loop reads CASSLYGRSDTEAFF. CDR3 sequence (DNA): TGTGCCAGCAGTTTATACGGACGGTCGGACACTGAAGCTTTCTTT.

The chain uses TRBV5-1 and TRBJ2-2; 8 bases agree with TRBD2. Trimming took 0 bases from V and 4 from J; bases not matched to a gene: 2. CDR3 length equals 15 residues. Germline V lookup: CDR1 SGHRS, CDR2 YFSETQ. CDR3 sequence reads: CASSLERGITGELFF. CDR3 bases: TGCGCCAGCAGCTTGGAGCGGGGGATCACCGGGGAGCTGTTTTTT.

This sequence joins TRBV20-1 and TRBJ2-3, with TRBD2 matching over 10 bases. The CDR3 has 15 residues. With 5 bases clipped from V and 2 bases from J, the junction kept 7 bases outside the gene matches. The germline V gene encodes CDR1 DFQATT and CDR2 SNEGSKA (reference sequence). DNA of the CDR3: TGCAGTGCTCCTCGGACTAGCGGTCCCACAGATACGCAGTATTTT. The encoded protein is CSAPRTSGPTDTQYF.

This clonotype was seen many times. V usage is TRBV29-1 and J usage is TRBJ1-2; TRBD1 matches at 7 bases. Germline V gene sequence: CDR1 SQVTM, CDR2 ANQGSEA. Trimming removed 6 bases from V and 3 bases from J; junction bases left unmatched: 4. This CDR3 region has 12 residues. The CDR3 DNA reads as TGCAGCGTGACAGGGACGGACTATGGCTACACCTTC. As protein: CSVTGTDYGYTF.

This clonotype was counted only a few times. The chain employs TRBV9 and TRBJ2-1; the match to TRBD2 covers 15 bases. Germline V gene lookup returns CDR1 SGDLS and CDR2 YYNGEE. Trimming at V came to 4 bases and at J to 6 bases, leaving 14 bases not matched to a gene. CDR3 length: 19 residues. The CDR3: CASSLGTSGRPSLGNEQFF. Written as DNA, the CDR3 is TGTGCCAGCAGCCTAGGGACTAGCGGGAGGCCCTCTCTGGGCAATGAGCAGTTCTTC.

V is TRBV5-1 and J is TRBJ1-6; the D is unclear. V was cut by 0 bases and J by 5 bases, with 9 bases left in between. The CDR3 is made up of 15 amino acids. Germline-derived CDR1 and CDR2 are SGHRS and YFSETQ. The CDR3 region has the DNA TGCGCCAGCAGCTTGGGGACGGTTAATAATTCACCCCTCCACTTT. This codes for CASSLGTVNNSPLHF.

V usage is TRBV20-1 and J usage is TRBJ2-3; D possibly matches TRBD1 or TRBD2 (5 bases each). Trimming took off 1 base at V and 2 bases at J, with 13 bases between the two ends. The CDR3 is made up of 15 amino acids. CDR1 is DFQATT and CDR2 is SNEGSKA in the germline V gene (reference sequence). The CDR3 reads CSARVEGIPTDTQYF. The CDR3 DNA reads as TGCAGTGCTAGAGTTGAGGGGATCCCCACAGATACGCAGTATTTT.

This clonotype was observed a handful of times. This sequence joins TRBV7-9 and TRBJ2-3; 8 bases are a match to TRBD1. The CDR3 consists of 15 residues. Germline V gene lookup returns CDR1 SEHNR and CDR2 FQNEAQ (reference sequence). Trimming at V came to 4 bases and at J to 2 bases, leaving 5 bases not matched to a gene. The CDR3 here is CASSSTGVNTDTQYF. CDR3 DNA sequence: TGTGCCAGCAGCTCGACAGGGGTTAACACAGATACGCAGTATTTT.

The rearrangement joins TRBV3-1 to TRBJ2-3; 10 nucleotides line up with TRBD2. The CDR3 contains 14 residues. The V gene's germline CDR1 is LGHDT and CDR2 YNNKEL (reference sequence). V lost 7 bases, J lost 4 bases, and 5 bases stayed unmatched. CDR3 protein: CASTPLAGSDTQYF. The CDR3 nucleotides are TGTGCCAGCACTCCACTAGCGGGATCAGATACGCAGTATTTT.

CDR3 sequence: CSASTNRVSTEAFF. CDR3 in DNA: TGCAGTGCTAGCACCAACAGGGTCTCCACTGAAGCTTTCTTT. The chain combines TRBV20-1 with TRBJ1-1; a possible D gene is TRBD1 (6 bases). The V end lost 3 bases, the J end lost 4 bases, and 15 bases lay between the germline ends. In germline, CDR1 is DFQATT, CDR2 SNEGSKA (reference sequence). This CDR3 is 14 amino acids long.

This clonotype was detected only a few times. J is TRBJ2-1 and V is TRBV6-4; D might be TRBD2 (5 bases). Trimming removed 4 bases at V and 1 base at J, with 8 bases between. The CDR3 is made up of 14 amino acids. Germline CDR1 is MRHNA and CDR2 is SNTAGT. CDR3 amino acids: CASSVEVSYNEQFF. In DNA, the CDR3 is TGTGCCAGCAGTGTGGAGGTTTCCTACAATGAGCAGTTCTTC.

The chain combines TRBV12-3 or TRBV12-4 with TRBJ1-1; D remains unclear. This CDR3 region has 14 residues. V was trimmed by 2 bases and J by 4 bases, leaving 11 bases between them. The CDR3 nucleotides read TGTGCCAGCAGTTTACTTCGCTCGGGCACTGAAGCTTTCTTT. Its protein is CASSLLRSGTEAFF.

The CDR3 sequence: CAISELSGGLLADTQYF. Written as DNA, the CDR3 is TGTGCCATCAGTGAGTTATCGGGAGGGCTTCTGGCAGATACGCAGTATTTT. J is TRBJ2-3 and V is TRBV10-3; 8 positions agree with TRBD2. The CDR3 is made up of 17 amino acids. Trimming removed 1 base from V and 4 bases from J; junction bases left unmatched: 10. CDR1 and CDR2 from the germline V gene are ENHRY and SYGVKD.

The chain uses TRBV2 and TRBJ2-1; 11 bases are a match to TRBD2. This CDR3 has 15 amino acids. V was clipped by 7 bases and J by 1 base; unmatched bases: 3. Germline V CDR1 and CDR2: SNHLY, FYNNEI. CDR3 amino acids: CASKLAGGSYNEQFF. The DNA of the CDR3 is TGTGCCAGCAAGTTAGCGGGAGGGTCCTACAATGAGCAGTTCTTC.

The chain uses TRBV5-1 and TRBJ2-2, with D perhaps TRBD1 (5 bases). V lost 0 bases, J lost 7 bases, and 13 bases lay in between. This CDR3 has 15 amino acids. Germline lookup yields CDR1 SGHRS and CDR2 YFSETQ. The CDR3 DNA sequence: TGCGCCAGCAGCTTGGTGACAGCTCGGGTCGGGGAGCTGTTTTTT. Translated: CASSLVTARVGELFF.

This clonotype was detected only a few times. The chain recombines TRBV20-1 with TRBJ2-3, with 9 bases lining up with TRBD2. This CDR3 contains 15 residues. With V trimmed by 0 bases and J by 4 bases, 5 bases remained unmatched. Germline assignment: CDR1 DFQATT and CDR2 SNEGSKA (reference sequence). The CDR3 here is CSARDLSGSADTQYF. DNA for the CDR3: TGCAGTGCTAGAGACCTTAGCGGGAGTGCAGATACGCAGTATTTT.

The table lists this clonotype with a few counts. The chain is built from TRBV20-1 and TRBJ1-1, with unresolved D. V gave up 0 bases and J gave up 0 bases, with 8 bases separating them. CDR3 size: 14 residues. Per the germline V gene, CDR1 is DFQATT and CDR2 is SNEGSKA (reference sequence). CDR3 nucleotide sequence: TGCAGTGCTAGAGAGGCCAGCCTGAACACTGAAGCTTTCTTT. Translated: CSAREASLNTEAFF.